This entry lists 2 T cell receptor beta chains sequenced from one sample in a study of blood T cell repertoires in COVID-19. This table comes from immunoSEQ multiplex PCR, and its TCRdb copy is limited to in-frame clones, with some not included. The table includes tens of thousands of clones, approximately 89% detected once. The sample comprised peripheral blood. The receptors were sampled from a human donor in a cohort sampled during active COVID-19.

The chain couples TRBV4-2 to TRBJ1-6; D ambiguous. Germline loops: CDR1 LGHNA, CDR2 YNFKEQ. V lost 1 base to trimming and J lost 6 bases, with 7 bases between them. The CDR3 extends over 14 amino acids. The CDR3 is CASSQGGLNSPLHF. The CDR3 nucleotides are TGTGCCAGCAGCCAAGGTGGCCTTAATTCACCCCTCCACTTT.

In this sample, this clone turned up a few times. V usage is TRBV3-1 (or the pseudogene TRBV3-2) and J usage is TRBJ1-3, with D perhaps TRBD1 (6 bases). CDR3 size: 15 residues. From germline, CDR1 is LGHDT and CDR2 YNNKEL (reference sequence). Trimming took off 0 bases at V and 5 bases at J, with 11 bases between the two ends. Written as DNA, the CDR3 is TGTGCCAGCAGCCAAGATCCGGACAGCAGAAACACCATATATTTT. Its protein product is CASSQDPDSRNTIYF.